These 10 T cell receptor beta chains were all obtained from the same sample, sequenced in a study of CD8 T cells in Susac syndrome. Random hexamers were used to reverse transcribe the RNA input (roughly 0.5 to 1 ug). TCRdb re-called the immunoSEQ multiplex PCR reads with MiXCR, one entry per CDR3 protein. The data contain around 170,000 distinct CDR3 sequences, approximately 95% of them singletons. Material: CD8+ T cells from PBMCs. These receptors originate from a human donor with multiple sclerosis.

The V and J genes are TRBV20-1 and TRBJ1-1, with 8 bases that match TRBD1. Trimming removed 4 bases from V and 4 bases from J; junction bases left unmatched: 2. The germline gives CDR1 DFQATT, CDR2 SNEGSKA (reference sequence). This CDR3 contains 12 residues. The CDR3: CSAIRGLTEAFF. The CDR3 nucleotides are TGCAGTGCTATCAGGGGGCTCACTGAAGCTTTCTTT.

The CDR3 DNA reads TGTGCCAGCAGTGGGCTAGGGGCCAACGTCCTGACTTTC. Residues: CASSGLGANVLTF. J is TRBJ2-6 and V is TRBV25-1, with D unresolved. Between the trimmed V and J ends, which lost 4 bases and 4 bases, there was a span of 5 bases. From germline, CDR1 is MGHDK and CDR2 SYGVNS. This CDR3 has 13 amino acids.

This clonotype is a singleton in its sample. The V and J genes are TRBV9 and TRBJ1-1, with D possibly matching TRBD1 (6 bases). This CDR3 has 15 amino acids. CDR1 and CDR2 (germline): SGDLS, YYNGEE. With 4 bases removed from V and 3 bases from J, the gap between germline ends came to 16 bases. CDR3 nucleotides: TGTGCCAGCAGCCCCCGACAGGCGACATACACTGAAGCTTTCTTT. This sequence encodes CASSPRQATYTEAFF.

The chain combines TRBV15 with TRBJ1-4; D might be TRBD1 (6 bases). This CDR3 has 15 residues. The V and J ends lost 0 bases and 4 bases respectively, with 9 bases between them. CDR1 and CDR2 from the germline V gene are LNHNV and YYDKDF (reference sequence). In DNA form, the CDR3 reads TGTGCCACCAGCAGAGAAACAGGGATTAATGAAAAACTGTTTTTT. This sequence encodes CATSRETGINEKLFF.

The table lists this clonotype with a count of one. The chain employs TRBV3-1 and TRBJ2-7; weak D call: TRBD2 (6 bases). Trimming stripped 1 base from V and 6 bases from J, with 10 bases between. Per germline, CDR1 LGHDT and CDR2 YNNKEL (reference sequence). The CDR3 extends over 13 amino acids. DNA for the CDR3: TGTGCCAGCAGCCAAGGGGCGGAGGGCGAGCAGTACTTC. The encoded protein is CASSQGAEGEQYF.

CDR3 DNA: TGTGCCAGCAGCCCGGGGACCGGCGAGCAGTACTTC. The encoded protein is CASSPGTGEQYF. The J gene is TRBJ2-7, the V gene TRBV9; TRBD1 or TRBD2 may be the D gene (5 bases each). The germline CDR1 and CDR2 sequences are SGDLS and YYNGEE. V lost 4 bases and J lost 6, with 11 bases in between. The CDR3 contains 12 residues.

The chain's CDR3 is CARQPSDGTQYF. The CDR3 DNA sequence: TGTGCACGCCAGCCTTCCGACGGTACCCAGTACTTC. This rearrangement joins TRBV7-9 to TRBJ2-5; no clear D gene. From germline, CDR1 is SEHNR and CDR2 FQNEAQ (reference sequence). The CDR3 sequence is 12 residues long.

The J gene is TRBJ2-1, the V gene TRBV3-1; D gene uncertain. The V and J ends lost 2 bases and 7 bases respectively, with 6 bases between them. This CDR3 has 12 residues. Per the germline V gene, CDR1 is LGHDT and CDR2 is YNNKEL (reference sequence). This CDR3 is CASSQISNEQFF. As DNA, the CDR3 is TGTGCCAGCAGCCAAATCTCGAATGAGCAGTTCTTC.

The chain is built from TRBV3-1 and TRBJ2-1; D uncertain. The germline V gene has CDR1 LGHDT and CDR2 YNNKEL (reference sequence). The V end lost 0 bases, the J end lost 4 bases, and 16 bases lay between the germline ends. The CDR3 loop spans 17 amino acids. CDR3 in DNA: TGTGCCAGCAGCCAAGATATAGCACGAGGTGGGTACAATGAGCAGTTCTTC. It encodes CASSQDIARGGYNEQFF.

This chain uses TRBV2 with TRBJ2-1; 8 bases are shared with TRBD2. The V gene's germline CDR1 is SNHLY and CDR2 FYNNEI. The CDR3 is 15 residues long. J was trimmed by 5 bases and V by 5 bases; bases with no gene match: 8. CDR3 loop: CASSTPTGGDNEQFF. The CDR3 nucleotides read TGTGCCAGCAGTACTCCGACGGGGGGGGACAATGAGCAGTTCTTC.